These 19 T cell receptor beta chains originate from one sample sequenced in a study of cytomegalovirus exposure and HLA in healthy donors. Use of 60 Vbeta and 13 Jbeta primers characterized the PCR. Sequencing was performed with immunoSEQ multiplex PCR; in TCRdb, only in-frame clones are kept and a portion is missing. This table has more than 95,000 clones, about 11% appearing once. Sequenced: PBMCs. Receptors were obtained from a woman aged 18-29 years in good health and CMV-seropositive.

The chain couples TRBV27 to TRBJ2-2; 9 bases match TRBD2. Trimming at V came to 3 bases and at J to 5 bases, leaving 4 bases not matched to a gene. Germline lookup yields CDR1 MNHEY and CDR2 SMNVEV (reference sequence). This CDR3 region has 15 residues. CDR3 sequence: CASSFVAGVTGELFF. The CDR3 nucleotides are TGTGCCAGCAGTTTTGTAGCGGGAGTTACCGGGGAGCTGTTTTTT.

This clone has just a few counts. The V gene is TRBV9, the J gene TRBJ2-7; tentative D call: TRBD1 (5 bases). Per the germline V gene, CDR1 is SGDLS and CDR2 is YYNGEE. CDR3 size: 14 residues. Trimming removed 4 bases from V and 0 bases from J, with 11 bases in between. CDR3 sequence: CASSPTGASYEQYF. In DNA form, the CDR3 reads TGTGCCAGCAGCCCCACAGGTGCCTCCTACGAGCAGTACTTC.

The chain has TRBV6-5 and TRBJ1-1, with 9 positions matching TRBD1. J lost 5 bases, V lost 6 bases, and 7 bases had no gene match. Germline CDR1 is MNHEY and CDR2 is SVGAGI. This CDR3 is built from 14 residues. CDR3 loop: CASRQRQGGTEAFF. CDR3 nucleotides: TGTGCCAGCAGACAGAGACAGGGGGGAACTGAAGCTTTCTTT.

This sequence joins TRBV9 and TRBJ1-1; D is perhaps TRBD1 (6 bases). The V gene's germline CDR1 is SGDLS and CDR2 YYNGEE. V was clipped by 0 bases and J by 3 bases, with 18 bases between them. This CDR3 has 17 amino acids. CDR3 loop: CASSVAGQLLEDTEAFF. CDR3 bases: TGTGCCAGCAGCGTAGCGGGACAACTGCTTGAGGACACTGAAGCTTTCTTT.

This chain joins TRBV27 and TRBJ2-2; perhaps TRBD1 as D (6 bases). The CDR3 covers 15 residues. Trimming shortened V by 2 bases and J by 3 bases, and 10 bases separated the two germline ends. Germline V gene lookup returns CDR1 MNHEY and CDR2 SMNVEV (reference sequence). The CDR3 bases are TGTGCCAGCAGTTTAGGGACACACTACACCGGGGAGCTGTTTTTT. Protein sequence: CASSLGTHYTGELFF.

This chain joins TRBV4-2 and TRBJ2-3; 7 bases match TRBD2. V lost 0 bases and J lost 8; bases outside the gene matches: 14. This CDR3 is built from 17 residues. Germline V gene data show CDR1 as LGHNA and CDR2 as YNFKEQ. The CDR3 loop is CASSQDKALAEGGTQYF. The DNA of the CDR3 is TGTGCCAGCAGCCAAGATAAAGCCCTAGCGGAAGGTGGTACGCAGTATTTT.

This clone was detected a few times. This chain links TRBV6-1 with TRBJ2-3; D is perhaps TRBD2 (5 bases). V gave up 7 bases and J gave up 0 bases, with 11 bases separating them. Germline loops: CDR1 MNHNS, CDR2 SASEGT. This CDR3 has 14 residues. CDR3 nucleotide sequence: TGTGCCAGCAACCGAGGGCTAAGCACAGATACGCAGTATTTT. Protein: CASNRGLSTDTQYF.

This chain uses TRBV7-9 with TRBJ1-2, with 8 nucleotides matching TRBD1. Germline assignment: CDR1 SEHNR and CDR2 FQNEAQ (reference sequence). This CDR3 has 13 amino acids. Trimming took 6 bases from V and 3 from J; bases not matched to a gene: 3. The CDR3 DNA follows: TGTGCCAGCAGAACAGGGGGGGACTATGGCTACACCTTC. Residues: CASRTGGDYGYTF. Full variable domain (outside the CDR3, taken from reference TRBV7-9 and TRBJ1-2): DTGVSQNPRHKITKRGQNVTFRCDPISEHNRLYWYRQTLGQGPEFLTYFQNEAQLEKSRLLSDRFSAERPKGSFSTLEIQRTEQGDSAMYLCASRTGGDYGYTFGSGTRLTVV.

A few counts support this clone. This chain joins TRBV9 and TRBJ1-3, with 7 bases that match TRBD1. The germline V gene has CDR1 SGDLS and CDR2 YYNGEE. With 3 bases clipped from V and 5 bases from J, the junction kept 11 bases outside the gene matches. The CDR3 is 16 residues long. The CDR3 DNA reads TGTGCCAGCAGCGCCCCTCAGAGGGACAGAAGAAACACCATATATTTT. This translates into CASSAPQRDRRNTIYF.

This clone was detected a few times. The chain has TRBV9 and TRBJ2-5, with D possibly being TRBD1 (6 bases). Trimming took 0 bases from V and 2 from J, leaving 8 bases between them. The CDR3 is made up of 14 amino acids. The germline V gene has CDR1 SGDLS and CDR2 YYNGEE. CDR3 nucleotide sequence: TGTGCCAGCAGCGTAGGCAGGGGACAAGAGACCCAGTACTTC. Protein product: CASSVGRGQETQYF.

The table lists this clone with a few counts. The CDR3 nucleotides are TGTGCCAGCAGCCAGGGTCTAATAGAGACCCAGTACTTC. Its protein is CASSQGLIETQYF. The chain employs TRBV11-2 and TRBJ2-5, with D perhaps matching TRBD1 (5 bases). Looked up from germline, CDR1 is SGHAT and CDR2 is FQNNGV. The germline V and J ends were trimmed by 5 bases and 4 bases, with 11 bases remaining between them. The CDR3 runs to 13 residues.

The rearrangement links TRBV4-2 to TRBJ1-2, with unresolved D. This CDR3 comprises 14 residues. Germline V gene data show CDR1 as LGHNA and CDR2 as YNFKEQ. Trimming removed 0 bases at V and 3 bases at J, with 8 bases between. CDR3 sequence (DNA): TGTGCCAGCAGCCAAGATATCAAGCACTATGGCTACACCTTC. Protein sequence: CASSQDIKHYGYTF.

CDR3 sequence reads: CASSLHLASGTYEQYF. In DNA form, the CDR3 reads TGTGCCAGCAGCTTACACCTGGCTAGCGGGACCTACGAGCAGTACTTC. The gene calls are TRBV13 and TRBJ2-7; 9 bases map to TRBD2. J gave up 2 bases and V 2 bases, and 7 bases lay outside the gene matches. Looked up from germline, CDR1 is PRHDT and CDR2 is FYEKMQ (reference sequence). The CDR3 is made up of 16 amino acids.

J is TRBJ1-6 and V is TRBV30; TRBD1 is a possible D gene (6 bases). The ends were cut back, 0 bases at V and 7 bases at J, with 13 bases in the middle. The CDR3 consists of 15 residues. The germline gives CDR1 GTSNPN, CDR2 SVGIG (reference sequence). In DNA, the CDR3 is TGTGCCTGGAGTGTCAGGCAGGGGATGAATTCACCCCTCCACTTT. It encodes CAWSVRQGMNSPLHF. Full variable domain (remainder filled in from reference TRBV30 and TRBJ1-6): SQTIHQWPATLVQPVGSPLSLECTVEGTSNPNLYWYRQAAGRGLQLLFYSVGIGQISSEVPQNLSASRPQDRQFILSSKKLLLSDSGFYLCAWSVRQGMNSPLHFGNGTRLTVT.

This clone was counted only a few times. In DNA, the CDR3 is TGTGCCAGCAGCTTCAGTAGCGGGAGTCCGTCCGGGGAGCTGTTTTTT. Translating it yields CASSFSSGSPSGELFF. The chain is built from TRBV5-8 and TRBJ2-2, with 9 bases aligning to TRBD2. V was pared by 2 bases and J by 6 bases, with 8 bases of the junction left unmatched. Germline CDR1 SGHTS, CDR2 YDEGEE. The CDR3 contains 16 residues.

This clone was counted only a few times. The chain has TRBV25-1 and TRBJ2-7; 14 nucleotides align to TRBD2. Per germline, CDR1 MGHDK and CDR2 SYGVNS. This CDR3 comprises 16 residues. The V gene end was trimmed by 4 bases and the J gene end by 2 bases; junction bases not matched to a gene: 4. CDR3 bases: TGTGCCAGCAGTGCCGGGACTAGCGGGAGAGCCTACGAGCAGTACTTC. This sequence encodes CASSAGTSGRAYEQYF.

The chain joins TRBV2 to TRBJ2-2; D gene uncertain. Germline-derived CDR1 and CDR2 are SNHLY and FYNNEI. The CDR3 loop spans 13 amino acids. V was clipped by 6 bases and J by 4 bases, with 9 bases between them. The CDR3 region is CASSPGITGELFF. CDR3 nucleotides: TGTGCCAGCAGCCCAGGCATCACCGGGGAGCTGTTTTTT. Complete variable domain (other parts from reference TRBV2 and TRBJ2-2): EPEVTQTPSHQVTQMGQEVILRCVPISNHLYFYWYRQILGQKVEFLVSFYNNEISEKSEIFDDQFSVERPDGSNFTLKIRSTKLEDSAMYFCASSPGITGELFFGEGSRLTVL.

This clone was seen more than once but under ten times. V gene TRBV6-1 combines with J gene TRBJ1-5; 11 nucleotides match TRBD1. Per germline, CDR1 MNHNS and CDR2 SASEGT. Losses at the gene ends were 6 bases for V and 6 bases for J; bases not matched to a gene: 4. The CDR3 length is 14 residues. The CDR3 spells CASRDGTGGQPQHF. The CDR3 region has the DNA TGTGCCAGCAGAGATGGGACAGGGGGTCAGCCCCAGCATTTT.

The table lists this clone with a few counts. CDR3 sequence (DNA): TGTGCCGTCCAAGCGGGAGTGGTCTCCTACAATGAGCAGTTCTTC. This sequence encodes CAVQAGVVSYNEQFF. J is TRBJ2-1 and V is TRBV10-3, with 8 bases identical to TRBD2. Germline V gives CDR1 ENHRY, CDR2 SYGVKD. This CDR3 has 15 residues. V was pared by 11 bases and J by 0 bases, with 9 bases of the junction left unmatched.